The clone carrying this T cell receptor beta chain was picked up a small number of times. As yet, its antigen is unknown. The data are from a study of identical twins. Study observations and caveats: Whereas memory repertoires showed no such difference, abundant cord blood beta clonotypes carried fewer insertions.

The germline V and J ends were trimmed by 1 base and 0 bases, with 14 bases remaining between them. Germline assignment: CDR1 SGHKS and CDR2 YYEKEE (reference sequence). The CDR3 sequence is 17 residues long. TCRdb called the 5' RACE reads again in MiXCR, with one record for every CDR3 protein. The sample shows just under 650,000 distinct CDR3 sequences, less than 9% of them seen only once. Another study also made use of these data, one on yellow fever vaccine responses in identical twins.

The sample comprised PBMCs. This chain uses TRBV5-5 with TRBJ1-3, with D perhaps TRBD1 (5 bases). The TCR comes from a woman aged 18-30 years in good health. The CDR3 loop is CASSLRVQGNSGNTIYF. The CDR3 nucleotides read TGTGCCAGCAGCTTGAGGGTCCAGGGCAACTCTGGAAACACCATATATTTT. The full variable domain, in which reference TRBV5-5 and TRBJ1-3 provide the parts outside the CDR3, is DAGVTQSPTHLIKTRGQQVTLRCSPISGHKSVSWYQQVLGQGPQFIFQYYEKEERGRGNFPDRFSARQFPNYSSELNVNALLLGDSALYLCASSLRVQGNSGNTIYFGEGSWLTVV.